This TCR beta chain was retrieved from a study of blood T cell repertoires in COVID-19. Per the study methods: How many nucleated cells were present was estimated from reference gene primer amplification. Profiled with immunoSEQ multiplex PCR; TCRdb holds only in-frame clones, not every one. V and J calls and clone size are those listed in that table; D and trimming were worked out from the DNA. The data show some 120,000 clones, around 89% seen once. CDR1 is LGHDT, CDR2 YNNKEL, per germline (reference sequence). Trimming removed 1 base from V and 2 bases from J; junction bases left unmatched: 7. This CDR3 contains 16 residues.

This chain links TRBV3-1 (or the pseudogene TRBV3-2) with TRBJ2-7, with TRBD1 matching 8 bases. The receptor comes from a man aged 45 to 65 with acute or convalescent COVID-19. The specimen was peripheral blood. The CDR3 DNA is TGTGCCAGCAGCCAAGGTGGGACAGGAGCCCCCTACGAGCAGTACTTC. It is translated as CASSQGGTGAPYEQYF.